A selection of T cell receptor beta chains follows, all from one sample in a study of early T cells in non-severe SARS-CoV-2 infection. From the 5' RACE reads, TCRdb called clonotypes with MiXCR, one entry per CDR3 protein. The data contain tens of thousands of distinct CDR3 sequences, roughly 5.3% of them singletons. The source material was whole blood. All receptors come from an adult who was a healthcare worker with PCR-confirmed SARS-CoV-2 infection or an uninfected control (not recorded which). CDR3s include the opening cysteine and the closing phenylalanine or tryptophan. The order of the fields is J gene, CDR3 length, V gene, clone size, D gene, CDR3 DNA, CDR3 protein. A D gene is named only where the DNA matches it firmly. Clone size is not always given. Where it is, it says once, few, many or a class for expanded clones.

J gene: TRBJ1-6
CDR3 length: 15
V gene: TRBV6-5
clone size: many
D gene: TRBD1
CDR3 DNA: TGTGCCAGCAGTTCGCGACAGGGGGCTAATTCACCCCTCCACTTT
CDR3 protein: CASSSRQGANSPLHF

J gene: TRBJ1-3
CDR3 length: 17
V gene: TRBV19
clone size: many
D gene: .
CDR3 DNA: TGTGCCAGTAGTAGGACTCCCCTGTTCCCCTCTGGAAACACCATATATTTT
CDR3 protein: CASSRTPLFPSGNTIYF

J gene: TRBJ2-1
CDR3 length: 11
V gene: TRBV11-2
clone size: .
D gene: .
CDR3 DNA: TGTGCCAGCAGCTTAGACGGGGTCCAGTTCTTC
CDR3 protein: CASSLDGVQFF

J gene: TRBJ2-3
CDR3 length: 15
V gene: TRBV9
clone size: many
D gene: .
CDR3 DNA: TGTGCCAGCAGCGCGGGACTTCCGCGCACAGATACGCAGTATTTT
CDR3 protein: CASSAGLPRTDTQYF

J gene: TRBJ2-1
CDR3 length: 16
V gene: TRBV5-1
clone size: many
D gene: TRBD2
CDR3 DNA: TGCGCCAGCAGCACCCAATCTAGCGGGGGGAACAATGAGCAGTTCTTC
CDR3 protein: CASSTQSSGGNNEQFF

J gene: TRBJ2-5
CDR3 length: 14
V gene: TRBV18
clone size: many
D gene: .
CDR3 DNA: TGTGCCAGCTCACAATTACTAGCTTTGGAGACCCAGTACTTC
CDR3 protein: CASSQLLALETQYF

J gene: TRBJ1-1
CDR3 length: 12
V gene: TRBV20-1
clone size: many
D gene: .
CDR3 DNA: TGCAGTGTCAGCGGCCCAAACACTGAAGCTTTCTTT
CDR3 protein: CSVSGPNTEAFF

J gene: TRBJ2-5
CDR3 length: 15
V gene: TRBV5-4
clone size: many
D gene: TRBD2
CDR3 DNA: TGTGCCAGCAGCTTGGATGTCTCCGGGACTAGTACTCAGTACTTC
CDR3 protein: CASSLDVSGTSTQYF

J gene: TRBJ1-1
CDR3 length: 17
V gene: TRBV5-1
clone size: .
D gene: .
CDR3 DNA: TGCGCCAGCAGCTTGGCCTTTGTTTTAGAGGGCGGCACTGAAGCTTTCTTT
CDR3 protein: CASSLAFVLEGGTEAFF

J gene: TRBJ2-7
CDR3 length: 13
V gene: TRBV29-1
clone size: many
D gene: .
CDR3 DNA: TGCAGCCCCAGGACAGATTCCGCCTACGAGCAGTACTTC
CDR3 protein: CSPRTDSAYEQYF

J gene: TRBJ2-1
CDR3 length: 15
V gene: TRBV6-2/TRBV6-3
clone size: few
D gene: TRBD2
CDR3 DNA: TGTGCCAGCAAAATAGCGGGAGCTAGACCCAATGAGCAGTTCTTC
CDR3 protein: CASKIAGARPNEQFF

J gene: TRBJ2-3
CDR3 length: 16
V gene: TRBV6-1
clone size: many
D gene: TRBD1
CDR3 DNA: TGTGCCAGCAGTGAAGGGACAGGGGGTCCCACGGATACGCAGTATTTT
CDR3 protein: CASSEGTGGPTDTQYF

J gene: TRBJ2-2
CDR3 length: 13
V gene: TRBV29-1
clone size: few
D gene: TRBD1
CDR3 DNA: TGCAGCGTCGGGACAGCGAACACCGGGGAGCTGTTTTTT
CDR3 protein: CSVGTANTGELFF

J gene: TRBJ2-6
CDR3 length: 16
V gene: TRBV29-1
clone size: many
D gene: TRBD1
CDR3 DNA: TGCAGCGTTGCAGGACAGGCTGCGTCTGGGGCCAACGTCCTGACTTTC
CDR3 protein: CSVAGQAASGANVLTF

J gene: TRBJ1-2
CDR3 length: 16
V gene: TRBV12-3/TRBV12-4
clone size: many
D gene: TRBD1
CDR3 DNA: TGTGCCAGCAGTGATACAGGGGGCGGGTTGAAGTATGGCTACACCTTC
CDR3 protein: CASSDTGGGLKYGYTF

J gene: TRBJ1-5
CDR3 length: 15
V gene: TRBV4-2
clone size: many
D gene: .
CDR3 DNA: TGTGCCAGCAGCCAAAGGACGGGGAGCAATCAGCCCCAGCATTTT
CDR3 protein: CASSQRTGSNQPQHF

J gene: TRBJ1-1
CDR3 length: 14
V gene: TRBV12-3/TRBV12-4
clone size: few
D gene: .
CDR3 DNA: TGTGCCAGCAGTTACCGGGTTTCTAAGACTGAAGCTTTCTTT
CDR3 protein: CASSYRVSKTEAFF

J gene: TRBJ2-3
CDR3 length: 14
V gene: TRBV7-9
clone size: many
D gene: .
CDR3 DNA: TGTGCCAGCAGCTTAGCGGAGAGCACAGATACGCAGTATTTT
CDR3 protein: CASSLAESTDTQYF

J gene: TRBJ2-2
CDR3 length: 14
V gene: TRBV20-1
clone size: many
D gene: TRBD1
CDR3 DNA: TGCAGTGCAAAGAGACAGGGCAACACCGGGGAGCTGTTTTTT
CDR3 protein: CSAKRQGNTGELFF

J gene: TRBJ2-7
CDR3 length: 15
V gene: TRBV5-1
clone size: few
D gene: .
CDR3 DNA: TGCGCCAGCAGCTTGGAAGGGGGTACCTCCTACGAGCAGTACTTC
CDR3 protein: CASSLEGGTSYEQYF

J gene: TRBJ2-7
CDR3 length: 16
V gene: TRBV6-4
clone size: .
D gene: .
CDR3 DNA: TGTGCCAGCAGTGACACGAGGCTCGGGGGCCCGTCCGAGCAGTACTTC
CDR3 protein: CASSDTRLGGPSEQYF

J gene: TRBJ1-3
CDR3 length: 13
V gene: TRBV20-1
clone size: many
D gene: TRBD1
CDR3 DNA: TGCAGTGCTTCAGGACAGGGGACGTACACCATATATTTT
CDR3 protein: CSASGQGTYTIYF

J gene: TRBJ2-7
CDR3 length: 18
V gene: TRBV6-5
clone size: many
D gene: TRBD2
CDR3 DNA: TGTGCCAGCAGTTATAGACACATCACTAGCGGGAGTATATACGAGCAGTACTTC
CDR3 protein: CASSYRHITSGSIYEQYF

J gene: TRBJ1-5
CDR3 length: 15
V gene: TRBV7-2
clone size: .
D gene: .
CDR3 DNA: TGTGCCAGCAGCTTAGGGGCGACGGAAAATCAGCCCCAGCATTTT
CDR3 protein: CASSLGATENQPQHF

J gene: TRBJ2-3
CDR3 length: 15
V gene: TRBV6-6
clone size: .
D gene: TRBD2
CDR3 DNA: TGTGCCAGCAGTTTAAGGACTAGGCACACAGATACGCAGTATTTT
CDR3 protein: CASSLRTRHTDTQYF

J gene: TRBJ1-5
CDR3 length: 15
V gene: TRBV7-2
clone size: many
D gene: .
CDR3 DNA: TGTGCCAGCAGCCCAGGACAGAGCCGCAATCAGCCCCAGCATTTT
CDR3 protein: CASSPGQSRNQPQHF

J gene: TRBJ2-7
CDR3 length: 15
V gene: TRBV5-5
clone size: few
D gene: .
CDR3 DNA: TGTGCCAGCAGCTTCTACTGGGGAGGCTCCTACGAGCAGTACTTC
CDR3 protein: CASSFYWGGSYEQYF

J gene: TRBJ2-7
CDR3 length: 11
V gene: TRBV20-1
clone size: many
D gene: .
CDR3 DNA: TGCAGTGCTAGAGACTCGTCAGAGCAGTACTTC
CDR3 protein: CSARDSSEQYF

J gene: TRBJ1-4
CDR3 length: 14
V gene: TRBV4-3
clone size: many
D gene: .
CDR3 DNA: TGCGCCAGCAGCGAACGGACAGTCGGTGAAAAACTGTTTTTT
CDR3 protein: CASSERTVGEKLFF

J gene: TRBJ2-1
CDR3 length: 16
V gene: TRBV3-1
clone size: many
D gene: TRBD2
CDR3 DNA: TGTGCCAGCAGCCTATGGACTAGCGGGAGGGTGAATGAGCAGTTCTTC
CDR3 protein: CASSLWTSGRVNEQFF

J gene: TRBJ1-1
CDR3 length: 13
V gene: TRBV20-1
clone size: many
D gene: .
CDR3 DNA: TGCAGTGCTCCCACCATTTTTAACACTGAAGCTTTCTTT
CDR3 protein: CSAPTIFNTEAFF

J gene: TRBJ1-2
CDR3 length: 14
V gene: TRBV28
clone size: many
D gene: TRBD1
CDR3 DNA: TGTGCCAGCAGTTGGGGACAGGGACAGGATGGCTACACCTTC
CDR3 protein: CASSWGQGQDGYTF

J gene: TRBJ1-2
CDR3 length: 15
V gene: TRBV7-2
clone size: few
D gene: TRBD1
CDR3 DNA: TGTGCCAGCAGCTTCCTCCCGCAGGGGGCGATTGGCTACACCTTC
CDR3 protein: CASSFLPQGAIGYTF

J gene: TRBJ1-6
CDR3 length: 16
V gene: TRBV6-1
clone size: many
D gene: .
CDR3 DNA: TGTGCCAGCACTCTGGGGGGGTTCTCCTATAATTCACCCCTCCACTTT
CDR3 protein: CASTLGGFSYNSPLHF

J gene: TRBJ2-1
CDR3 length: 15
V gene: TRBV19
clone size: many
D gene: .
CDR3 DNA: TGTGCCAGTAGTAATAGCGAAGGCTCCTACAATGAGCAGTTCTTC
CDR3 protein: CASSNSEGSYNEQFF

J gene: TRBJ1-5
CDR3 length: 14
V gene: TRBV10-2
clone size: many
D gene: .
CDR3 DNA: TGCGCCAGCAGTGACTCCCATTTCAATCAGCCCCAGCATTTT
CDR3 protein: CASSDSHFNQPQHF

J gene: TRBJ1-1
CDR3 length: 12
V gene: TRBV18
clone size: many
D gene: .
CDR3 DNA: TGTGCCAGCTCACGGGACCTTTATGAAGCTTTCTTT
CDR3 protein: CASSRDLYEAFF

J gene: TRBJ2-7
CDR3 length: 14
V gene: TRBV5-4
clone size: many
D gene: .
CDR3 DNA: TGTGCCAGCAGCCTACAGGGACCTTTGGTTGAGCAGTACTTC
CDR3 protein: CASSLQGPLVEQYF

J gene: TRBJ1-1
CDR3 length: 18
V gene: TRBV6-2/TRBV6-3
clone size: few
D gene: .
CDR3 DNA: TGTGCCAGCAGTTACTCGATATTTCCGGTGTGGAAGAACACTGAAGCTTTCTTT
CDR3 protein: CASSYSIFPVWKNTEAFF

J gene: TRBJ2-1
CDR3 length: 14
V gene: TRBV7-2
clone size: .
D gene: .
CDR3 DNA: TGTGCCAGCAGCTTAGGATCTACCAACAATGAGCAGTTCTTC
CDR3 protein: CASSLGSTNNEQFF

J gene: TRBJ1-5
CDR3 length: 14
V gene: TRBV24-1
clone size: medium-sized
D gene: .
CDR3 DNA: TGTGCCACCAAGGGACCGATTAGCAATCAGCCCCAGCATTTT
CDR3 protein: CATKGPISNQPQHF

J gene: TRBJ1-4
CDR3 length: 13
V gene: TRBV12-3/TRBV12-4
clone size: many
D gene: .
CDR3 DNA: TGTGCCAGCAGTTTCAGGGAGTCAGGGGAACTGTTTTTT
CDR3 protein: CASSFRESGELFF

J gene: TRBJ2-5
CDR3 length: 15
V gene: TRBV20-1
clone size: many
D gene: TRBD1
CDR3 DNA: TGCAGTGCTAGACCAGGGACAGGGAGGCAAGAGACCCAGTACTTC
CDR3 protein: CSARPGTGRQETQYF

J gene: TRBJ2-5
CDR3 length: 14
V gene: TRBV7-9
clone size: many
D gene: .
CDR3 DNA: TGTGCCAGCAGTTACTCCGTGCATGACGGGACCCAGTACTTC
CDR3 protein: CASSYSVHDGTQYF

J gene: TRBJ2-1
CDR3 length: 12
V gene: TRBV11-2
clone size: many
D gene: .
CDR3 DNA: TGTGCCAGCAGCTTTTACTACGCGGAGCAGTTCTTC
CDR3 protein: CASSFYYAEQFF

J gene: TRBJ1-1
CDR3 length: 14
V gene: TRBV27
clone size: many
D gene: .
CDR3 DNA: TGTGCCAGCACCCTGAGTGAGAAGAACACTGAAGCTTTCTTT
CDR3 protein: CASTLSEKNTEAFF

J gene: TRBJ1-3
CDR3 length: 15
V gene: TRBV28
clone size: many
D gene: TRBD1
CDR3 DNA: TGTGCCAGCAGTTCGGGGACAGGGGACGGAAACACCATATATTTT
CDR3 protein: CASSSGTGDGNTIYF

J gene: TRBJ2-1
CDR3 length: 13
V gene: TRBV7-2
clone size: many
D gene: TRBD2
CDR3 DNA: TGTGCCCGGGCGGCGGGAGGCCGCGATGAGCAGTTCTTC
CDR3 protein: CARAAGGRDEQFF

J gene: TRBJ2-2
CDR3 length: 15
V gene: TRBV5-1
clone size: many
D gene: TRBD1
CDR3 DNA: TGCGCCAGCAGCTCGGGACAGGGTTTCTCCGGGGAGCTGTTTTTT
CDR3 protein: CASSSGQGFSGELFF

J gene: TRBJ2-1
CDR3 length: 15
V gene: TRBV10-3
clone size: .
D gene: TRBD2
CDR3 DNA: TGTGCCATCAGTTTAGCGGGAGGGAGGAACAATGAGCAGTTCTTC
CDR3 protein: CAISLAGGRNNEQFF